Presented here are 27 T cell receptor beta chains from one specimen sequenced in a study of blood T cells in healthy people across ages (dated by TCRdb to the mid-2010s). The library came from 5' RACE. Sequencing was performed on an Illumina HiSeq 2500. A second PCR of about 6 to 11 cycles was performed with a sample-barcoded 5' primer and a J-beta primer mix. TCRdb trimmed public reads at Q25 via fastp, called clones via MiXCR and kept in-frame beta chains. CDR3 protein duplicates are merged, each entry listing the most common genes and DNA. This sample gives 2 million or so distinct CDR3 sequences in total; less than 50% of them show up just once. The ten top clones hold over 2% of the sample. Input material: blood. The receptors shown here come from a woman aged 40 to 55 in good health.

As concerns this clonotype: Compared with germline, one end of the junction differs, possibly owing to a read error. This chain connects TRBV28 to TRBJ1-2; no clear D gene. The CDR3 totals 12 residues. Germline assignment: CDR1 MDHEN and CDR2 SYDVKM. The CDR3 DNA reads TGTGCCTGCAGTTTATCCCCCGGGGGCTACACCTTC. Its translation is CACSLSPGGYTF.

This clonotype was seen only a few times. The chain links TRBV5-1 to TRBJ2-6, with D possibly matching TRBD1 (5 bases). Looked up from germline, CDR1 is SGHRS and CDR2 is YFSETQ. The CDR3 contains 15 residues. V was trimmed by 7 bases and J by 2 bases, leaving 13 bases between them. The CDR3 coding sequence is TGCGCCAGCCGACAGCCCGGTACTGGGGCCAACGTCCTGACTTTC. Its translation is CASRQPGTGANVLTF.

The chain joins TRBV9 to TRBJ1-4; D possibly corresponds to TRBD1 (5 bases). V lost 4 bases and J 8 bases, leaving 18 bases between the germline ends. This CDR3 is built from 15 residues. The V gene's germline CDR1 is SGDLS and CDR2 YYNGEE. This CDR3 is CASSIGGTFQEKLFF. The CDR3 coding sequence is TGTGCCAGCAGCATCGGGGGGACCTTCCAAGAAAAACTGTTTTTT.

This chain uses TRBV7-2 with TRBJ2-1; 8 bases line up with TRBD2. CDR3 length: 16 amino acids. Germline loops: CDR1 SGHTA, CDR2 FQGNSA. Germline trimming cut 1 base from V and 4 bases from J; bases unmatched to any gene: 6. CDR3 nucleotides: TGTGCCAGCAGCTTAGAGGCTAGCGGGTATTACAATGAGCAGTTCTTC. It codes for CASSLEASGYYNEQFF.

This clonotype came up a few times. The chain recombines TRBV7-9 with TRBJ2-7; D uncertain. CDR3 length: 15 residues. Germline CDR1 SEHNR, CDR2 FQNEAQ (reference sequence). The ends were cut back, 6 bases at V and 0 bases at J, with 15 bases in the middle. CDR3 region: CASRYYDQNSYEQYF. CDR3 bases: TGTGCCAGCAGATACTACGACCAGAACTCCTACGAGCAGTACTTC.

V gene TRBV7-3 combines with J gene TRBJ2-3; D gene unclear. The CDR3 length is 16 residues. Germline V gene sequence: CDR1 SGHTA, CDR2 FQGTGA. Trimming took off 1 base at V and 2 bases at J, with 13 bases between the two ends. DNA for the CDR3: TGTGCCAGCAGCTTAAAGTTTGATGCGTCCACAGATACGCAGTATTTT. Its protein is CASSLKFDASTDTQYF.

This clonotype was seen a handful of times. The gene calls are TRBV28 and TRBJ1-5, with no clear D. V was cut by 3 bases and J by 0 bases, with 15 bases left in between. The CDR3 is 17 residues long. Germline-derived CDR1 and CDR2 are MDHEN and SYDVKM. CDR3 sequence reads: CASSLGVRVDSNQPQHF. As DNA, the CDR3 is TGTGCCAGCAGTTTGGGAGTAAGAGTCGATAGCAATCAGCCCCAGCATTTT.

This sequence joins TRBV6-2 or TRBV6-3 and TRBJ2-3, with 9 bases lining up with TRBD1. The trim removed 6 bases at V and 6 bases at J, leaving 7 bases unmatched. The CDR3 totals 14 residues. Germline values: CDR1 MNHEY, CDR2 SVGEGT. CDR3 sequence reads: CASRKGQGVDTQYF. The CDR3 bases are TGTGCCAGCAGGAAGGGACAGGGTGTGGATACGCAGTATTTT.

This clonotype appeared a few times. The chain recombines TRBV11-2 with TRBJ2-7; D remains unclear. The CDR3 consists of 11 residues. Trimming removed 5 bases from V and 5 bases from J, with 7 bases in between. Germline CDR1 SGHAT, CDR2 FQNNGV. In DNA, the CDR3 is TGTGCCAGCAGCGCCTGGGACGAGCAGTACTTC. Translation gives CASSAWDEQYF.

In this sample, this clonotype turned up once. The V and J genes are TRBV20-1 and TRBJ2-7, with a possible D match to TRBD2 (6 bases). CDR1 DFQATT and CDR2 SNEGSKA come from the germline V gene (reference sequence). V was pared by 0 bases and J by 7 bases, with 19 bases between. This CDR3 is 15 amino acids long. CDR3 in amino acids: CSARDPTVGGREQYF. CDR3 bases: TGCAGTGCTAGAGACCCCACCGTGGGGGGAAGGGAGCAGTACTTC.

The chain uses TRBV20-1 and TRBJ1-2, with D possibly being TRBD1 (6 bases). Germline values: CDR1 DFQATT, CDR2 SNEGSKA (reference sequence). The CDR3 contains 17 residues. Trimming removed 6 bases from V and 2 bases from J, with 25 bases in between. The DNA for the CDR3 is TGCAGTGCAACACTACCACGGACGGGGGCGGTAAACTATGGCTACACCTTC. Encoded protein: CSATLPRTGAVNYGYTF.

The chain recombines TRBV7-2 with TRBJ2-3; no clear D. Between the trimmed V and J ends, which lost 5 bases and 6 bases, there was a span of 15 bases. The CDR3 length is 14 residues. CDR1 and CDR2 from the germline V gene are SGHTA and FQGNSA. The CDR3 is CASSLGTRLDTQYF. In DNA form, the CDR3 reads TGTGCCAGCAGCCTTGGTACCCGTCTGGATACGCAGTATTTT. Full variable domain (outside the CDR3, taken from reference TRBV7-2 and TRBJ2-3): GAGVSQSPSNKVTEKGKDVELRCDPISGHTALYWYRQSLGQGLEFLIYFQGNSAPDKSGLPSDRFSAERTGGSVSTLTIQRTQQEDSAVYLCASSLGTRLDTQYFGPGTRLTVL.

This clonotype was found a few times. CDR3 nucleotides: TGTGCCAGCAGCACCCGATCGACTAGCGGGGGCTACAATGAGCAGTTCTTC. It is translated as CASSTRSTSGGYNEQFF. This rearrangement joins TRBV9 to TRBJ2-1, with TRBD2 matching over 12 bases. The V gene end was trimmed by 4 bases and the J gene end by 3 bases; junction bases not matched to a gene: 8. CDR1 and CDR2 from the germline V gene are SGDLS and YYNGEE. This CDR3 is built from 17 residues.

The table lists this clonotype with a few counts. V and J are TRBV4-2 and TRBJ2-5; 12 bases line up with TRBD2. With 2 bases clipped from V and 4 bases from J, the junction kept 5 bases outside the gene matches. CDR3 length: 16 amino acids. The V gene's germline CDR1 is LGHNA and CDR2 YNFKEQ. The CDR3 region is CASSQLRTSGAETQYF. The CDR3 DNA is TGTGCCAGCAGCCAACTGAGGACTAGCGGGGCAGAGACCCAGTACTTC.

The rearrangement joins TRBV7-2 to TRBJ1-1; 9 bases match TRBD1. Per germline, CDR1 SGHTA and CDR2 FQGNSA. This CDR3 has 15 residues. J gave up 5 bases and V 2 bases, and 6 bases lay outside the gene matches. CDR3 residues: CASSLLGQGHTEAFF. The CDR3 DNA follows: TGTGCCAGCAGCTTACTGGGACAGGGTCATACTGAAGCTTTCTTT.

The chain carries TRBV20-1 and TRBJ2-1; 8 bases map to TRBD1. After removal of 4 bases from V and 9 bases from J, the junction contained 8 bases not matched to a gene. Germline CDR1 reads DFQATT; CDR2 reads SNEGSKA (reference sequence). CDR3 length: 13 amino acids. The DNA of the CDR3 is TGCAGTGCTATGGACAGGGTGAAGATTGAGCAGTTCTTC. Translation gives CSAMDRVKIEQFF.

Points on this clonotype: The junction does not match germline at one end; this may be a read error. The rearrangement uses TRBV5-1 and TRBJ2-3; D is perhaps TRBD2 (5 bases). The CDR3 spans 14 residues. Germline CDR1 SGHRS, CDR2 YFSETQ. The CDR3 is CASGMPASTETQYF. The CDR3 nucleotides read TGCGCCAGCGGAATGCCTGCTAGCACAGAGACGCAGTATTTT. The full variable domain, with the rest looked up from reference TRBV5-1 and TRBJ2-3, is KAGVTQTPRYLIKTRGQQVTLSCSPISGHRSVSWYQQTPGQGLQFLFEYFSETQRNKGNFPGRFSGRQFSNSRSEMNVSTLELGDSALYLCASGMPASTETQYFGPGTRLTVL.

In this sample, this clonotype turned up a few times. V usage is TRBV7-2 and J usage is TRBJ1-5; a possible D gene is TRBD1 (6 bases). The ends were cut back, 5 bases at V and 11 bases at J, with 19 bases in the middle. Per the germline V gene, CDR1 is SGHTA and CDR2 is FQGNSA. This CDR3 has 14 amino acids. The CDR3 DNA follows: TGTGCCAGCAGCCCCACGGGGGGGCACTCGGCCCAGCATTTT. It encodes CASSPTGGHSAQHF.

The rearrangement uses TRBV7-9 and TRBJ2-1; TRBD2 might be the D (6 bases). CDR1 and CDR2 from the germline V gene are SEHNR and FQNEAQ (reference sequence). The CDR3 is 15 amino acids. V lost 6 bases and J lost 0, with 12 bases in between. CDR3 loop: CASSLRDFSYNEQFF. CDR3 bases: TGTGCCAGCAGTCTGAGGGACTTCTCCTACAATGAGCAGTTCTTC.

The chain links TRBV6-2 or TRBV6-3 to TRBJ2-7, with 9 bases identical to TRBD1. Germline V gene data show CDR1 as MNHEY and CDR2 as SVGEGT. The CDR3 has 17 residues. Losses at the gene ends were 1 base for V and 7 bases for J; bases not matched to a gene: 14. CDR3 sequence: CASSYYPDRGAYNEQYF. In nucleotides, the CDR3 is TGTGCCAGCAGTTACTATCCGGACAGGGGAGCCTACAATGAGCAGTACTTC.

This clonotype has more than one count but fewer than ten. The rearrangement uses TRBV7-9 and TRBJ2-7, with D perhaps matching TRBD2 (5 bases). The CDR3 runs to 15 residues. Trimming took off 5 bases at V and 6 bases at J, with 20 bases between the two ends. Per the germline V gene, CDR1 is SEHNR and CDR2 is FQNEAQ (reference sequence). CDR3 sequence reads: CASSGSSGYGVEQYF. The CDR3 nucleotides read TGTGCCAGCAGCGGGTCGTCGGGATATGGGGTCGAGCAGTACTTC.

V and J are TRBV4-3 and TRBJ1-6, with 10 bases lining up with TRBD1. The CDR3 is 16 residues long. Germline lookup yields CDR1 LGHNA and CDR2 YSLEER. The V and J ends lost 2 bases and 6 bases, in that order; junction bases with no gene match: 4. The CDR3 here is CASSQNRDRGNSPLHF. Written as DNA, the CDR3 is TGCGCCAGCAGCCAAAACCGGGACAGGGGTAATTCACCCCTCCACTTT.

This sequence joins TRBV5-4 and TRBJ1-2, with TRBD1 identical over 11 bases. CDR3 size: 15 residues. The V and J ends lost 2 bases and 4 bases, in that order; junction bases with no gene match: 4. CDR1 and CDR2 (germline): SGHNT, YYREEE (reference sequence). In DNA form, the CDR3 reads TGTGCCAGCAGCTTAAGGGACAGGGGGACCTATGGCTACACCTTC. It encodes CASSLRDRGTYGYTF. The variable domain in full, with the rest retrieved from reference TRBV5-4 and TRBJ1-2, is ETGVTQSPTHLIKTRGQQVTLRCSSQSGHNTVSWYQQALGQGPQFIFQYYREEENGRGNFPPRFSGLQFPNYSSELNVNALELDDSALYLCASSLRDRGTYGYTFGSGTRLTVV.

This clonotype has only a few counts. This chain connects TRBV12-3 or TRBV12-4 to TRBJ2-5; D is undetermined. The J call is uncertain, as TRBJ2-7 better fits the DNA end. The CDR3 is 14 residues long. The CDR3 nucleotides read TGTGCCAGCAGTTTATCAGCCCAAAAGGCCGAGCAGTACTTC. It yields the protein CASSLSAQKAEQYF.

The chain links TRBV24-1 to TRBJ2-5; 7 bases align to TRBD1. CDR1 is KGHDR, CDR2 SFDVKD, per germline. V shed 4 bases, J shed 1 base, and the junction held 5 bases outside the gene matches. The CDR3 is made up of 15 amino acids. The CDR3 sequence: CATSDPGTVQETQYF. CDR3 nucleotides: TGTGCCACCAGTGACCCTGGGACAGTCCAAGAGACCCAGTACTTC.

This clonotype was found a few times. V gene TRBV7-9 combines with J gene TRBJ2-1, with a possible D match to TRBD2 (5 bases). This CDR3 region has 13 residues. V was pared by 8 bases and J by 1 base, with 9 bases between. CDR1 and CDR2 (germline): SEHNR, FQNEAQ (reference sequence). Here the CDR3 DNA reads TGTGCCAGCTTCCGGGGTTCCTACAATGAGCAGTTCTTC. Translating it yields CASFRGSYNEQFF.

This clonotype has only one observation. The CDR3 loop reads CASSLTGLLSSGANVLTF. CDR3 nucleotides: TGTGCCAGCAGCTTAACTGGTCTTTTATCGTCTGGGGCCAACGTCCTGACTTTC. The genes are TRBV7-8 and TRBJ2-6, with D unclear. This CDR3 has 18 residues. The V gene lost 2 bases and the J gene lost 1 base, with 15 bases spanning the gap. CDR1 SGHVS and CDR2 FQNEAQ come from the germline V gene.